This record concerns one T cell receptor beta chain sequence. The antigen it binds to is not known. Base qualities are not recorded, but no much larger clone differs from it by a single base. A second Seattle source provided samples from volunteer blood donors who had recovered from COVID-19. Collaborating institutions collected whole blood in K2EDTA tubes following their own protocols. For TCRbeta analysis, collaborators shipped samples in one of three forms: frozen whole blood, isolated PBMCs, or DNA extracted from either of those sample types. The data originate from a study of blood T cell repertoires in COVID-19 (dated by TCRdb to the early 2020s). A note on the overall study: Samples from collaborators originated in the United States, Italy and Spain and spanned both the acute and convalescent phases of COVID-19. The material from the prospective study consisted of cDNA or gDNA derived from T cells, B-cell-depleted T cells, or PBMCs. The dataset comprised deeply sampled blood TCRbeta repertoires from subjects exposed to, actively infected with, or recovered from COVID-19. A freely available public database, intended as a resource for researchers studying the immune response to SARS-CoV-2, is where the repertoires were released. Samples were obtained from the ongoing ImmuneRACE study (first 160 participants) and from roughly 1,300 subjects provided by 6 global collaborators. The sample metadata nearly always contained a de-identified subject ID, COVID-19 status, age in years and sex. Where HLA class I and class II types were available, the types were taken from metadata supplied by the sample provider, not from assay-based typing.

Here is what the overall study found, with its caveats: Clinical and demographic metadata were provided uncurated, with the amount varying by source and participant.

TCRbeta CDR3 regions were amplified from genomic DNA by means of the immunoSEQ Assay, a bias-controlled multiplex PCR. The study's own analysis went as follows. Within the assay, amplification of reference gene primers was used to estimate how many nucleated cells each sample contained. Sequence reads were collapsed and filtered to measure the absolute abundance of every unique TCRbeta CDR3 rearrangement. For each sample, productive Simpson clonality was calculated as the square root of Simpson's diversity index across productive rearrangements. In its TCRdb copy, this immuneACCESS table keeps in-frame sequences only and misses some clones. Where compared with another copy, unresolved V genes explain less than half of these, and the others have no known cause. From that table come the V and J calls and clone size; the DNA was used to work out D and trimming. The sample data list about 240,000 clones, and about four fifths of these were observed just once. The top ten clonotypes cover about 2% of the sample.

The CDR3 covers 15 residues, taking in both the cysteine and the phenylalanine. Only the CDR3 part of the read is kept: 45 bases, read in frame from the first base. V loses 1 base at its end and J loses 12 bases; junction bases beyond the gene matches: 6. According to the germline V gene, CDR1 reads SGHVS and CDR2 reads FNYEAQ. The sequence was obtained from a man aged 25-40 years who had recovered from COVID-19. Sequencing input: peripheral blood. The rearranged segments are TRBV7-6 and TRBJ2-1; the junction holds 13 bases that match TRBD2. CDR3 reads: CASSLGGLAGDRQFF. The bases read TGTGCCAGCAGCTTAGGCGGACTAGCGGGGGACCGGCAGTTCTTC.